What follows are 30 T cell receptor beta chains derived from one specimen sequenced in a study of blood T cell repertoires in COVID-19. Sequencing used immunoSEQ multiplex PCR; TCRdb keeps in-frame clones, though not all of them. This sample has some 700,000 clones; 85% to 90% occur once, and the top ten carry roughly 0.25%. The material sequenced was peripheral blood. These receptors came from a woman between 18 and 29 years old with acute or convalescent COVID-19.

The V call is TRBV3-1 (or the pseudogene TRBV3-2), the J call TRBJ2-1; tentative D call: TRBD2 (5 bases). V was pared by 4 bases and J by 4 bases, with 8 bases between. CDR3 length equals 13 residues. Germline V gene data show CDR1 as LGHDT and CDR2 as YNNKEL (reference sequence). This chain's CDR3 is CASSPGVYNEQFF. The CDR3, as DNA: TGTGCCAGCAGCCCCGGGGTATACAATGAGCAGTTCTTC.

The J gene is TRBJ2-7, the V gene TRBV12-3 or TRBV12-4; TRBD1 matches 7 bases. The CDR3 sequence is 13 residues long. The V gene end was trimmed by 8 bases and the J gene end by 8 bases; junction bases not matched to a gene: 12. CDR3 residues: CASSEQGLLKQYF. CDR3 DNA sequence: TGTGCCAGCTCGGAACAGGGGCTCCTCAAGCAGTACTTC.

This clone has more than one count but fewer than ten. The chain recombines TRBV18 with TRBJ1-1, with D possibly TRBD1 on 6 matching bases. Trimming left V 6 bases short and J 3 bases short, with 11 bases between. Germline V gene sequence: CDR1 KGHSH, CDR2 LQKENI. This CDR3 contains 13 residues. This CDR3 reads CASSRGGDTEAFF. CDR3 sequence (DNA): TGTGCCAGCTCCCGAGGGGGGGACACTGAAGCTTTCTTT. The full variable domain, its missing parts supplied by reference TRBV18 and TRBJ1-1, is NAGVMQNPRHLVRRRGQEARLRCSPMKGHSHVYWYRQLPEEGLKFMVYLQKENIIDESGMPKERFSAEFPKEGPSILRIQQVVRGDSAAYFCASSRGGDTEAFFGQGTRLTVV.

The rearrangement uses TRBV11-2 and TRBJ2-7; 12 positions agree with TRBD1. Germline assignment: CDR1 SGHAT and CDR2 FQNNGV. The trim removed 5 bases at V and 7 bases at J, leaving 12 bases unmatched. This CDR3 comprises 16 residues. CDR3 coding DNA: TGTGCCAGCAGCACCACCACCGGGACAGGGGGCGAGGAGCAGTACTTC. Amino acids: CASSTTTGTGGEEQYF.

The V gene is TRBV9, the J gene TRBJ2-1, with 8 bases identical to TRBD2. V was pared by 3 bases and J by 3 bases, with 8 bases of the junction left unmatched. The CDR3 extends over 16 amino acids. The germline gives CDR1 SGDLS, CDR2 YYNGEE. The CDR3 region is CASSATGGARYNEQFF. CDR3 in DNA: TGTGCCAGCAGCGCTACCGGGGGGGCGCGCTACAATGAGCAGTTCTTC.

The gene calls are TRBV6-6 and TRBJ1-1; 7 nucleotides agree with TRBD1. Per the germline V gene, CDR1 is MNHNY and CDR2 is SVGAGI (reference sequence). V was clipped by 6 bases and J by 6 bases; unmatched bases: 7. This CDR3 has 13 amino acids. This chain's CDR3 is CASSMTGLAEAFF. In DNA, the CDR3 is TGTGCCAGCAGCATGACAGGGTTGGCTGAAGCTTTCTTT.

The chain employs TRBV9 and TRBJ1-2; 8 bases map to TRBD1. CDR3 length: 18 amino acids. V lost 1 base to trimming and J lost 0 bases; unmatched junction nucleotides: 11. Germline CDR1 SGDLS, CDR2 YYNGEE. CDR3: CASSVSSGDRRTNYGYTF. For the CDR3, the DNA is TGTGCCAGCAGCGTAAGTTCAGGGGACAGGCGTACTAACTATGGCTACACCTTC.

This clone has only one observation. The chain uses TRBV20-1 and TRBJ2-5; 7 bases line up with TRBD1. CDR3 length equals 15 residues. Germline V gives CDR1 DFQATT, CDR2 SNEGSKA (reference sequence). V shed 3 bases, J shed 1 base, and the junction held 8 bases outside the gene matches. The CDR3: CSASNPRGRQETQYF. For the CDR3, the DNA is TGCAGTGCTAGTAATCCGAGGGGGCGCCAAGAGACCCAGTACTTC.

The chain uses TRBV7-9 and TRBJ1-2, with 10 nucleotides matching TRBD1. This CDR3 spans 14 amino acids. The germline gives CDR1 SEHNR, CDR2 FQNEAQ (reference sequence). Trimming cost V 5 bases and J 8 bases; bases outside gene matches: 8. The chain's CDR3 is CASSLSGQGTGYTF. CDR3 nucleotide sequence: TGTGCCAGCAGCCTCTCGGGACAGGGGACCGGCTACACCTTC.

The chain has TRBV6-5 and TRBJ1-1; 7 bases agree with TRBD1. This CDR3 has 14 residues. Germline loops: CDR1 MNHEY, CDR2 SVGAGI. V lost 0 bases, J lost 9 bases, and 7 bases stayed unmatched. The CDR3 DNA is TGTGCCAGCAGTTACTCCGGGACAGCTGATCAAGCTTTCTTT. It translates to CASSYSGTADQAFF.

The chain carries TRBV4-3 and TRBJ2-7; 8 nucleotides match TRBD2. This CDR3 is 19 amino acids long. J gave up 7 bases and V 0 bases, and 20 bases lay outside the gene matches. Germline loops: CDR1 LGHNA, CDR2 YSLEER. The CDR3, as DNA: TGCGCCAGCAGCCAAGATAGGTTGGGATTCGGACCGGGGGGGTATGAGCAGTACTTC. It translates to CASSQDRLGFGPGGYEQYF.

This clone was detected once. This sequence joins TRBV21-1 and TRBJ2-7; TRBD2 reflects the table's D call only, with no check against the DNA. TRBV21-1 is listed as a pseudogene. The CDR3 is 18 amino acids. The CDR3 sequence: CASSKDPPLSGGSYEQYF. Here the CDR3 DNA reads TGTGCCAGCAGCAAAGATCCACCTCTTAGCGGGGGCTCCTACGAGCAGTACTTC.

The rearrangement joins TRBV28 to TRBJ2-1; weak D call: TRBD1 (5 bases). Germline-derived CDR1 and CDR2 are MDHEN and SYDVKM. CDR3 length: 14 amino acids. Trimming took off 2 bases at V and 1 base at J, with 6 bases between the two ends. The CDR3 spells CASSLTGSYNEQFF. The DNA of the CDR3 is TGTGCCAGCAGTTTAACAGGTTCCTACAATGAGCAGTTCTTC.

The chain carries TRBV19 and TRBJ1-4; 7 nucleotides agree with TRBD1. Germline-derived CDR1 and CDR2 are LNHDA and SQIVND (reference sequence). The CDR3 is 14 residues long. J lost 7 bases, V lost 4 bases, and 6 bases had no gene match. The DNA of the CDR3 is TGTGCCAGTAGTACGGACAGGCTTGGTGAAAAACTGTTTTTT. This encodes CASSTDRLGEKLFF.

The count of this clone is one. This chain uses TRBV19 with TRBJ1-1; D is possibly TRBD1 (6 bases). V dropped 6 bases and J dropped 4 bases, with 12 bases sitting between them. The CDR3 has 13 amino acids. Germline V lookup: CDR1 LNHDA, CDR2 SQIVND (reference sequence). The CDR3 protein is CASSSLRGTEAFF. CDR3 bases: TGTGCCAGTAGCAGTCTCAGGGGCACTGAAGCTTTCTTT. The full variable domain, completed using reference TRBV19 and TRBJ1-1, is DGGITQSPKYLFRKEGQNVTLSCEQNLNHDAMYWYRQDPGQGLRLIYYSQIVNDFQKGDIAEGYSVSREKKESFPLTVTSAQKNPTAFYLCASSSLRGTEAFFGQGTRLTVV.

The chain is built from TRBV6-1 and TRBJ1-5, with no clear D. The CDR3 covers 15 residues. Germline V gene lookup returns CDR1 MNHNS and CDR2 SASEGT. V shed 3 bases and J shed 0 bases, with 9 bases lying between them. CDR3 protein: CASSDGVYSNQPQHF. The CDR3 region has the DNA TGTGCCAGCAGTGACGGGGTGTATAGCAATCAGCCCCAGCATTTT.

DNA for the CDR3: TGTGCGGGGGGGGAGACTAACTATGGCTACACCTTC. It specifies CAGGETNYGYTF. This chain uses TRBV6-5 with TRBJ1-2; tentatively, D is TRBD1 (5 bases). CDR1 and CDR2 from the germline V gene are MNHEY and SVGAGI. The CDR3 contains 12 residues.

The chain combines TRBV21-1 with TRBJ1-6. TRBV21-1 constitutes a pseudogene. CDR3 length: 18 amino acids. CDR3 protein: CASSHRDRRREANSPLHF. The CDR3 DNA is TGTGCCAGCAGCCATCGGGACCGCCGAAGGGAGGCCAATTCACCCCTCCACTTT.

The rearrangement joins TRBV7-2 to TRBJ2-3; 8 nucleotides match TRBD2. Looked up from germline, CDR1 is SGHTA and CDR2 is FQGNSA. The CDR3 sequence is 15 residues long. After removal of 4 bases from V and 6 bases from J, the junction contained 9 bases not matched to a gene. CDR3 loop: CASSSRGGLVDTQYF. CDR3 bases: TGTGCCAGCAGCTCCCGGGGGGGACTAGTGGATACGCAGTATTTT.

The J gene is TRBJ2-2, the V gene TRBV6-1; D is undetermined. The ends were cut back, 3 bases at V and 1 base at J, with 12 bases in the middle. Germline V gene sequence: CDR1 MNHNS, CDR2 SASEGT. This CDR3 has 16 amino acids. CDR3 region: CASSDLGPLNTGELFF. The CDR3 region has the DNA TGTGCCAGCAGTGACTTGGGCCCTCTGAACACCGGGGAGCTGTTTTTT.

This clone was recorded once. This chain connects TRBV5-5 to TRBJ1-1; D not certain. The CDR3 is made up of 13 amino acids. CDR1 is SGHKS, CDR2 YYEKEE, per germline (reference sequence). Trimming cost V 4 bases and J 1 base, with 8 bases left between them. The CDR3 reads CASSVTTNTEAFF. DNA for the CDR3: TGTGCCAGCAGCGTAACAACGAACACTGAAGCTTTCTTT. The whole variable domain, filled in from reference TRBV5-5 and TRBJ1-1, reads DAGVTQSPTHLIKTRGQQVTLRCSPISGHKSVSWYQQVLGQGPQFIFQYYEKEERGRGNFPDRFSARQFPNYSSELNVNALLLGDSALYLCASSVTTNTEAFFGQGTRLTVV.

This clone turned up a few times. The identical CDR3 is also encoded by other nucleotide sequences in the sample. This chain uses TRBV2 with TRBJ1-4; the match to TRBD1 covers 8 bases. Losses at the gene ends were 4 bases for V and 5 bases for J; bases not matched to a gene: 0. The V gene's germline CDR1 is SNHLY and CDR2 FYNNEI. The CDR3 sequence is 13 residues long. The CDR3 sequence: CASSGTGNEKLFF. CDR3 in DNA: TGTGCCAGCAGTGGGACAGGGAATGAAAAACTGTTTTTT.

The V call is TRBV6-2 or TRBV6-3, the J call TRBJ1-5, with 10 positions matching TRBD1. V was clipped by 4 bases and J by 5 bases; unmatched bases: 5. This CDR3 has 15 residues. The germline V gene has CDR1 MNHEY and CDR2 SVGEGT. CDR3 nucleotides: TGTGCCAGCAGTTTGTCAGACAGGGGGCATCAGCCCCAGCATTTT. Its translation is CASSLSDRGHQPQHF.

The chain couples TRBV19 to TRBJ1-3; 9 bases line up with TRBD1. CDR1 and CDR2 from the germline V gene are LNHDA and SQIVND (reference sequence). The V gene end was trimmed by 5 bases and the J gene end by 0 bases; junction bases not matched to a gene: 8. This CDR3 is built from 17 residues. The CDR3 here is CASSLRGQGISGNTIYF. CDR3 nucleotides: TGTGCCAGTAGTCTGAGAGGACAGGGGATCTCTGGAAACACCATATATTTT. Together with reference TRBV19 and TRBJ1-3, the CDR3 gives the full variable domain: DGGITQSPKYLFRKEGQNVTLSCEQNLNHDAMYWYRQDPGQGLRLIYYSQIVNDFQKGDIAEGYSVSREKKESFPLTVTSAQKNPTAFYLCASSLRGQGISGNTIYFGEGSWLTVV.

This sequence joins TRBV7-9 and TRBJ1-1; D may be TRBD1 (5 bases). V lost 5 bases and J lost 0, with 7 bases in between. This CDR3 contains 13 residues. Per the germline V gene, CDR1 is SEHNR and CDR2 is FQNEAQ (reference sequence). DNA of the CDR3: TGTGCCAGCAGCCCAGGGTTGAACACTGAAGCTTTCTTT. As protein: CASSPGLNTEAFF.

The V call is TRBV19, the J call TRBJ1-1, with TRBD1 matching 7 bases. The germline CDR1 and CDR2 sequences are LNHDA and SQIVND (reference sequence). CDR3 length: 11 amino acids. Unmatched junction bases numbered 5, after V lost 6 bases and J lost 10 bases. Here the CDR3 reads CASSTGAGAFF. The DNA of the CDR3 is TGTGCCAGTAGCACAGGGGCAGGAGCTTTCTTT.

The rearrangement links TRBV6-2 or TRBV6-3 to TRBJ1-5; 8 positions match TRBD1. The V segment lost 5 bases and the J segment 7 bases; nucleotides outside the gene matches: 4. This CDR3 is 13 amino acids long. The germline V gene has CDR1 MNHEY and CDR2 SVGEGT. DNA for the CDR3: TGTGCCAGCAGTCAGGGGGCCCACCAGCCCCAGCATTTT. This encodes CASSQGAHQPQHF.

The chain recombines TRBV7-9 with TRBJ1-3, with D tentatively TRBD1 (5 bases). Trimming shortened V by 5 bases and J by 0 bases, and 11 bases separated the two germline ends. This CDR3 is 15 amino acids long. CDR1 and CDR2 (germline): SEHNR, FQNEAQ (reference sequence). CDR3 coding DNA: TGTGCCAGCAGCAGAGACAGTTTCTCTGGAAACACCATATATTTT. Translating gives CASSRDSFSGNTIYF.

Concerning this clone: At the DNA level, this CDR3 is encoded by other sequences in the same sample as well. V is TRBV11-3 and J is TRBJ1-3; no clear D gene. Trimming stripped 8 bases from V and 0 bases from J, with 8 bases between. Germline assignment: CDR1 SGHNT and CDR2 YENEEA. This CDR3 is built from 13 residues. The CDR3 nucleotides are TGTGCCAGCTCCTCGGGCTCTGGAAACACCATATATTTT. Its translation is CASSSGSGNTIYF.

The V call is TRBV7-9, the J call TRBJ1-2; the D gene is possibly TRBD1 (5 bases). Germline V gives CDR1 SEHNR, CDR2 FQNEAQ (reference sequence). CDR3 length equals 18 residues. V lost 5 bases to trimming and J lost 8 bases, with 30 bases between them. CDR3 nucleotide sequence: TGTGCCAGCAGCCCCCATAAAACCGGGACTCTGGCGTGGCGAGGCTACACCTTC. Its translation: CASSPHKTGTLAWRGYTF.